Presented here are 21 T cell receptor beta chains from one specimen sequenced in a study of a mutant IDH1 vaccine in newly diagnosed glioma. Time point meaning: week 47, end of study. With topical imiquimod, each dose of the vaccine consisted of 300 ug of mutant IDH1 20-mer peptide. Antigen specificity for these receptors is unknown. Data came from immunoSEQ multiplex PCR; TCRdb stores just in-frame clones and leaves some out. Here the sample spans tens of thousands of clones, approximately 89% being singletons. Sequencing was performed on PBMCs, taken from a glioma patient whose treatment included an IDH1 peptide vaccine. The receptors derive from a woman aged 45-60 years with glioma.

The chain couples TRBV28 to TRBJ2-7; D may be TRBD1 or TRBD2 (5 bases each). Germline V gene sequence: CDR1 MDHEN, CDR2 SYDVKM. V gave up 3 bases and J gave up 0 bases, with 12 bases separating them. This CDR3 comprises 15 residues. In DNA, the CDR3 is TGTGCCAGCAGTTTCGAGGGACGGACCTCCTACGAGCAGTACTTC. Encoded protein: CASSFEGRTSYEQYF.

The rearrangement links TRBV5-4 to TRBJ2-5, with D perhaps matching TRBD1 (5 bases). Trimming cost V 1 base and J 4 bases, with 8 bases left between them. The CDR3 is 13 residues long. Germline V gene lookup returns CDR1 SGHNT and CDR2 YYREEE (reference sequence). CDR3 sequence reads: CASSLPGRETQYF. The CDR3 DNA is TGTGCCAGCAGCTTGCCAGGGCGAGAGACCCAGTACTTC.

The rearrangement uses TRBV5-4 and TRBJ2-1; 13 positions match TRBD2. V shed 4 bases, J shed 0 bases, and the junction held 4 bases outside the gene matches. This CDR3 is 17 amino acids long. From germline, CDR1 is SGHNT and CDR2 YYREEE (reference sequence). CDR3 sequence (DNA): TGTGCCAGCAGCCTACGGACTAGCGGGAGCTCCTACAATGAGCAGTTCTTC. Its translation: CASSLRTSGSSYNEQFF.

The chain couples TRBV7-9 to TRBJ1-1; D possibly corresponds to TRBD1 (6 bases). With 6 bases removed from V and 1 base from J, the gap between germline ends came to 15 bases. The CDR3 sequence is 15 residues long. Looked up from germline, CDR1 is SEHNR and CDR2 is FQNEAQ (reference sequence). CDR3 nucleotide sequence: TGTGCCAGCAGTCCCGAGGGGGTGACGAACACTGAAGCTTTCTTT. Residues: CASSPEGVTNTEAFF.

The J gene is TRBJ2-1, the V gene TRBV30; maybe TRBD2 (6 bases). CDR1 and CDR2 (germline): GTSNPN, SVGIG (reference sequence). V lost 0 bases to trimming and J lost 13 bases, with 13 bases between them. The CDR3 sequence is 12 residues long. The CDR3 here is CAWSVGGLTQFF. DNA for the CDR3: TGTGCCTGGAGTGTGGGGGGACTTACTCAGTTCTTC.

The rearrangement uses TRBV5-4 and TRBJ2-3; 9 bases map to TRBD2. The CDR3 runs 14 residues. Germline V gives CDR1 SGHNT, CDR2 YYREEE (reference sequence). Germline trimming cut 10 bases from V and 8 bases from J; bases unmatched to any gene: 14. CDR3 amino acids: CASEHPAGGGTQYF. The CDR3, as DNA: TGTGCCTCAGAACACCCAGCGGGAGGAGGTACGCAGTATTTT. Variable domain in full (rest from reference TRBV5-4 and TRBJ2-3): ETGVTQSPTHLIKTRGQQVTLRCSSQSGHNTVSWYQQALGQGPQFIFQYYREEENGRGNFPPRFSGLQFPNYSSELNVNALELDDSALYLCASEHPAGGGTQYFGPGTRLTVL.

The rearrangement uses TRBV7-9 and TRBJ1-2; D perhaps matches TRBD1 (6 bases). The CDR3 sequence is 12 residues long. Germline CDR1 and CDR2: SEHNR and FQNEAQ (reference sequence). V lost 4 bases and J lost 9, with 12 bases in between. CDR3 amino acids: CASSSGTIRYTF. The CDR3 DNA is TGTGCCAGCAGCTCGGGGACAATTCGCTACACCTTC.

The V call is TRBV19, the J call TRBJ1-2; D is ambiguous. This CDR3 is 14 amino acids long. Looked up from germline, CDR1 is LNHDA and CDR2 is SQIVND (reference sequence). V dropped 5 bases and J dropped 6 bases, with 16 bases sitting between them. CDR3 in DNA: TGTGCCAGTAGTCCCCGGAGGGAGACGGATGGCTACACCTTC. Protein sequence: CASSPRRETDGYTF.

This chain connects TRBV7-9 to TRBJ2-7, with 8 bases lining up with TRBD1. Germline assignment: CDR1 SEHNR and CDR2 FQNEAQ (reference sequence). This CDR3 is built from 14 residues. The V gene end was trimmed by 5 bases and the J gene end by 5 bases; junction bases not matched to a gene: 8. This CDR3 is CASSGRTGLDEQYF. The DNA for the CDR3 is TGTGCCAGCAGCGGCCGGACAGGGCTTGACGAGCAGTACTTC.

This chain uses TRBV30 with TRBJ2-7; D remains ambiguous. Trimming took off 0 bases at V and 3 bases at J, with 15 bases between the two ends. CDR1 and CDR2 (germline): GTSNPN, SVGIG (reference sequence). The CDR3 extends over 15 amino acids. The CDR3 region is CAWSVPERKYYEQYF. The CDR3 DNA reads TGTGCCTGGAGTGTACCTGAACGGAAATACTACGAGCAGTACTTC. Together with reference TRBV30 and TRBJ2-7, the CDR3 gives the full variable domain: SQTIHQWPATLVQPVGSPLSLECTVEGTSNPNLYWYRQAAGRGLQLLFYSVGIGQISSEVPQNLSASRPQDRQFILSSKKLLLSDSGFYLCAWSVPERKYYEQYFGPGTRLTVT.

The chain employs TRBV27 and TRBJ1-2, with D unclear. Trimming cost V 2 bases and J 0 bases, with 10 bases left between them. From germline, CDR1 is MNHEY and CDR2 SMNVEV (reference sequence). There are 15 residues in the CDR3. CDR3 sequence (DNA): TGTGCCAGCAGTTTAGATGGTACCTCTAACTATGGCTACACCTTC. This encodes CASSLDGTSNYGYTF.

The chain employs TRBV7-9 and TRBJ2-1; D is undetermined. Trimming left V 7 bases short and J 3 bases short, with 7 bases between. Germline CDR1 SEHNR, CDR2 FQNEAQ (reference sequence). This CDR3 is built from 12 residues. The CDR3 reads CASIDFYNEQFF. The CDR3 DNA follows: TGTGCCAGCATCGACTTCTACAATGAGCAGTTCTTC.

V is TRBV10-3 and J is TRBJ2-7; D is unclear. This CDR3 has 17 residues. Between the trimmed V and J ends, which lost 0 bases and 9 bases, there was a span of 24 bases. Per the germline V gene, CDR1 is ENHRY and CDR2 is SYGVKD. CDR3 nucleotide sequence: TGTGCCATCAGTGAGTCGCCGCTCAGAACACCGCGTGGCCCGCAGTACTTC. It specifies CAISESPLRTPRGPQYF.

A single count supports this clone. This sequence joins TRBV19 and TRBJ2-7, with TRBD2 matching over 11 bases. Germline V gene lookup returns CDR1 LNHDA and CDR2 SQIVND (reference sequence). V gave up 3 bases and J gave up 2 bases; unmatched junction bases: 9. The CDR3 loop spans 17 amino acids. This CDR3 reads CASSMWLAGGTTYEQYF. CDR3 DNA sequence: TGTGCCAGTAGTATGTGGCTAGCGGGAGGCACGACCTACGAGCAGTACTTC.

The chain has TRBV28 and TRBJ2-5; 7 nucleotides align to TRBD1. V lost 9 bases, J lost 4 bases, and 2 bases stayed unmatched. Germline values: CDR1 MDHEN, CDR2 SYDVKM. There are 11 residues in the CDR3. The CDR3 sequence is CASHRGETQYF. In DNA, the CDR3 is TGTGCCAGTCACAGGGGAGAGACCCAGTACTTC.

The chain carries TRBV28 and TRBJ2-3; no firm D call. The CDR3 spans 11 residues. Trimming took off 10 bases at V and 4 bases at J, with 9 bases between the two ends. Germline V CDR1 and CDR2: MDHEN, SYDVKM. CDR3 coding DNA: TGTGCCACCTACGAGTCAGATACGCAGTATTTT. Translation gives CATYESDTQYF.

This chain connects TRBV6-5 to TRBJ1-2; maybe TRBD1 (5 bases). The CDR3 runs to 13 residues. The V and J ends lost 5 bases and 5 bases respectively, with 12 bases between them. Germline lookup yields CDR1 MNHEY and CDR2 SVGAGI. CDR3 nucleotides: TGTGCCAGCAGTCGGACAAGGGATTATGGCTACACCTTC. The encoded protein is CASSRTRDYGYTF.

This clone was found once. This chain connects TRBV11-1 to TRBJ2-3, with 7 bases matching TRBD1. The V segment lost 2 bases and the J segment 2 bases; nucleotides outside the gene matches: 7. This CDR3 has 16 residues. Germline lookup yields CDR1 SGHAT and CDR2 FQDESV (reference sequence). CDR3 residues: CASSLLRDRVTDTQYF. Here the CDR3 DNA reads TGTGCCAGCAGCTTATTGCGAGACAGGGTCACAGATACGCAGTATTTT.

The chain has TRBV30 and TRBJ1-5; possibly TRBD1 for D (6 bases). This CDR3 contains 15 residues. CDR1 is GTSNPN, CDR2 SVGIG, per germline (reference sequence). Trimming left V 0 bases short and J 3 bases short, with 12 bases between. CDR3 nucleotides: TGTGCCTGGAGTGTTGGATGGGACAACAATCAGCCCCAGCATTTT. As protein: CAWSVGWDNNQPQHF.

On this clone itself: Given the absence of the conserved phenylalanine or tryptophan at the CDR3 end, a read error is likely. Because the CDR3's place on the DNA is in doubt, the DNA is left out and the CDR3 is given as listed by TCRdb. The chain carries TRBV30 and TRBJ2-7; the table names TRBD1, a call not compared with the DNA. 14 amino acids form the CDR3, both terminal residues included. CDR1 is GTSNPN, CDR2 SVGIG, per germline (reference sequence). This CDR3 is CACRTGTGLLRAVL.

The CDR3 nucleotides are TGCAGCGTTGATGGCCTGGGACAGGGGGCGCGGGAGCAGTACTTC. Translation gives CSVDGLGQGAREQYF. This chain connects TRBV29-1 to TRBJ2-7; 12 bases match TRBD1. This CDR3 spans 15 amino acids. Germline CDR1 is SQVTM and CDR2 is ANQGSEA. Unmatched junction bases numbered 10, after V lost 3 bases and J lost 7 bases.